This passage covers 19 T cell receptor beta chains from one sample sequenced in a study of blood T cell repertoires in COVID-19 (dated by TCRdb to 2018 to 2020). Libraries came from the immunoSEQ multiplex PCR assay. In TCRdb, the immuneACCESS table is reduced to in-frame sequences with V and J assigned. These tables do not hold every clone; where another copy was compared, an unresolved V gene accounts for under half, and the others remain unexplained. The sample table shows 95,000 to 150,000 clones, and approximately 80% are seen once. The ten largest clones take up 4% to 5.5% of the sample. Sequenced: peripheral blood. These receptor sequences come from a woman aged 65 to 85 with acute or convalescent COVID-19.

The chain carries TRBV27 and TRBJ2-7; 8 nucleotides agree with TRBD1. Germline CDR1 reads MNHEY; CDR2 reads SMNVEV (reference sequence). The CDR3 runs to 15 residues. The junction had 10 bases not matched to a gene; V was cut back by 3 bases and J by 6 bases. The CDR3 region is CASSLTGALRAEQYF. The DNA for the CDR3 is TGTGCCAGCAGTTTGACAGGGGCCCTTAGGGCCGAGCAGTACTTC.

The CDR3 spells CASSIFLDYYGYTF. CDR3 nucleotide sequence: TGTGCCAGTAGTATTTTTTTGGACTACTATGGCTACACCTTC. The V and J genes are TRBV19 and TRBJ1-2; D call uncertain. The V and J ends lost 3 bases and 3 bases respectively, with 11 bases between them. This CDR3 is 14 amino acids long. The germline V gene has CDR1 LNHDA and CDR2 SQIVND (reference sequence).

The V gene is TRBV5-1, the J gene TRBJ1-2, with 7 bases identical to TRBD1. The germline V gene encodes CDR1 SGHRS and CDR2 YFSETQ. The CDR3 is 15 residues long. Trimming removed 0 bases from V and 6 bases from J; junction bases left unmatched: 8. The CDR3 sequence: CASSLAPLQGNGYTF. The CDR3, as DNA: TGCGCCAGCAGCTTGGCCCCGTTACAGGGGAATGGCTACACCTTC.

The V call is TRBV5-5, the J call TRBJ2-7, with 10 bases that match TRBD2. Germline CDR1 SGHKS, CDR2 YYEKEE (reference sequence). This CDR3 region has 18 residues. V was pared by 2 bases and J by 5 bases, with 16 bases of the junction left unmatched. The CDR3 coding sequence is TGTGCCAGCAGCTTTAGCGGGGGGCCCGCTTCGGGGTTCAACGAGCAGTACTTC. This sequence encodes CASSFSGGPASGFNEQYF.

The chain uses TRBV7-2 and TRBJ2-1; TRBD2 aligns across 9 bases. The CDR3 has 15 residues. Trimming cost V 4 bases and J 0 bases; bases outside gene matches: 1. The germline CDR1 and CDR2 sequences are SGHTA and FQGNSA. Here the CDR3 reads CASSSGLASYNEQFF. The CDR3 bases are TGTGCCAGCAGCTCGGGACTAGCCTCCTACAATGAGCAGTTCTTC.

The chain employs TRBV5-4 and TRBJ2-1; D is possibly TRBD1 (6 bases). CDR3 length equals 14 residues. V lost 2 bases to trimming and J lost 5 bases, with 11 bases between them. Germline V CDR1 and CDR2: SGHNT, YYREEE (reference sequence). The CDR3 loop is CASSLDRLNNEQFF. The CDR3 DNA follows: TGTGCCAGCAGCTTAGACAGGCTAAACAATGAGCAGTTCTTC.

The chain employs TRBV7-3 and TRBJ2-7; TRBD1 agrees at 7 bases. The CDR3 is made up of 15 amino acids. Germline CDR1 SGHTA, CDR2 FQGTGA. The ends lost 0 bases at V and 6 bases at J; junction bases unmatched: 8. The CDR3 here is CASSLTPIEGAEQYF. CDR3 nucleotide sequence: TGTGCCAGCAGCTTAACGCCGATCGAGGGGGCCGAGCAGTACTTC.

The rearrangement uses TRBV12-3 or TRBV12-4 and TRBJ2-7; no clear D. V lost 7 bases, J lost 8 bases, and 12 bases lay in between. CDR3 length: 11 amino acids. The CDR3 loop is CASTRSTQQYF. CDR3 nucleotides: TGTGCCAGCACCCGGTCAACCCAGCAGTACTTC.

The rearrangement links TRBV10-3 to TRBJ2-2; perhaps TRBD2 as D (6 bases). The V gene lost 4 bases and the J gene lost 0 bases, with 6 bases spanning the gap. Per the germline V gene, CDR1 is ENHRY and CDR2 is SYGVKD. CDR3 length: 14 amino acids. CDR3: CAISGTTNTGELFF. CDR3 coding DNA: TGTGCCATCAGTGGGACTACGAACACCGGGGAGCTGTTTTTT.

The chain joins TRBV19 to TRBJ2-7, with 7 bases lining up with TRBD1. Germline V gene lookup returns CDR1 LNHDA and CDR2 SQIVND (reference sequence). V trimming: 5 bases; J trimming: 0 bases; junction bases outside the gene matches: 7. This CDR3 has 15 amino acids. This CDR3 reads CASSEGGWPSYEQYV. DNA of the CDR3: TGTGCCAGTAGTGAAGGGGGCTGGCCCTCCTACGAGCAGTACGTC.

V and J are TRBV13 and TRBJ2-7, with 7 bases that match TRBD1. From germline, CDR1 is PRHDT and CDR2 FYEKMQ (reference sequence). This CDR3 is 12 amino acids long. After removal of 3 bases from V and 7 bases from J, the junction contained 3 bases not matched to a gene. CDR3 coding DNA: TGTGCCAGCAGCTTTAGGGGGCTTGAGCAGTACGTC. Its protein product is CASSFRGLEQYV.

The chain employs TRBV14 and TRBJ2-7; 7 nucleotides line up with TRBD2. The ends lost 6 bases at V and 3 bases at J; junction bases unmatched: 5. Germline lookup yields CDR1 SGHDN and CDR2 FVKESK. There are 13 residues in the CDR3. In DNA, the CDR3 is TGTGCCAGCAGTCGTTCGGGGGGCTACGAGCAGTACTTC. It translates to CASSRSGGYEQYF.

The chain is built from TRBV18 and TRBJ2-5; D ambiguous. The ends were cut back, 4 bases at V and 3 bases at J, with 9 bases in the middle. Germline loops: CDR1 KGHSH, CDR2 LQKENI. This CDR3 has 13 amino acids. The CDR3 DNA is TGTGCCAGCTCACGCAGGCCTAAAGAGACCCAGTACTTC. Translated: CASSRRPKETQYF.

The rearrangement uses TRBV24-1 and TRBJ2-1, with 9 bases matching TRBD2. Germline trimming cut 6 bases from V and 2 bases from J; bases unmatched to any gene: 7. Germline values: CDR1 KGHDR, CDR2 SFDVKD. The CDR3 is made up of 16 amino acids. The CDR3 bases are TGTGCCACCAGTCTCTGGCGGGGGGGCGCCTACAATGAGCAGTTCTTC. It translates to CATSLWRGGAYNEQFF.

The V gene is TRBV3-1 (or the pseudogene TRBV3-2), the J gene TRBJ2-5, with TRBD2 matching 11 bases. Germline V lookup: CDR1 LGHDT, CDR2 YNNKEL (reference sequence). The CDR3 spans 16 residues. V gave up 4 bases and J gave up 1 base; unmatched junction bases: 5. CDR3 protein: CASSPASGGIQETQYF. In DNA, the CDR3 is TGTGCCAGCAGCCCAGCTAGCGGGGGGATCCAAGAGACCCAGTACTTC.

The chain links TRBV4-3 to TRBJ2-7; TRBD1 matches at 7 bases. Germline CDR1 is LGHNA and CDR2 is YSLEER. The CDR3 extends over 15 amino acids. V trimming: 2 bases; J trimming: 4 bases; junction bases outside the gene matches: 8. Written as DNA, the CDR3 is TGCGCCAGCAGCCAAAGCCCACAGGGGACATACGAGCAGTACTTC. Its protein is CASSQSPQGTYEQYF.

This clone was seen a few times. The chain uses TRBV6-5 and TRBJ1-6; weak D call: TRBD1 (6 bases). Germline V gene lookup returns CDR1 MNHEY and CDR2 SVGAGI. The CDR3 runs 15 residues. V dropped 6 bases and J dropped 7 bases, with 16 bases sitting between them. This chain's CDR3 is CASSLDTGLNSPLHF. For the CDR3, the DNA is TGTGCCAGCAGCCTCGATACAGGGTTAAATTCACCCCTCCACTTT.

V gene TRBV7-9 combines with J gene TRBJ1-1, with TRBD1 identical over 7 bases. V dropped 2 bases and J dropped 0; count of bases not matched to a gene: 6. Germline-derived CDR1 and CDR2 are SEHNR and FQNEAQ (reference sequence). The CDR3 is 16 amino acids. CDR3 amino acids: CASSLFGTAMNTEAFF. CDR3 coding DNA: TGTGCCAGCAGCTTATTTGGGACAGCAATGAACACTGAAGCTTTCTTT.

The chain has TRBV14 and TRBJ1-1; no clear D gene. The CDR3 is 11 amino acids. V was trimmed by 2 bases and J by 8 bases, leaving 6 bases between them. Germline-derived CDR1 and CDR2 are SGHDN and FVKESK. CDR3 bases: TGTGCCAGCAGCCAAACGGGGGAAGCTTTCTTT. It codes for CASSQTGEAFF.